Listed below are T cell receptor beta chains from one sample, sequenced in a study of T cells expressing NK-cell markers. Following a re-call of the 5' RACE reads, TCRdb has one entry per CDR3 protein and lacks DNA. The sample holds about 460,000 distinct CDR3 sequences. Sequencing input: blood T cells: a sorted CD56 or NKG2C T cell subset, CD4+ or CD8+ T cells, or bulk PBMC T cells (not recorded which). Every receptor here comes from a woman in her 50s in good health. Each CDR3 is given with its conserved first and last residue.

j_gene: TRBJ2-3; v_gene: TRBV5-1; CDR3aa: CASSLPGGTSGNTADTQYF
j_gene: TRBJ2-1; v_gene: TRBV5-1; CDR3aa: CASRRDLSSYNEQFF
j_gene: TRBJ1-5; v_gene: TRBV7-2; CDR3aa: CASSHDGDQPQHF
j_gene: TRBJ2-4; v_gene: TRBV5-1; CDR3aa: CASSSSGGDLAKNIQYF
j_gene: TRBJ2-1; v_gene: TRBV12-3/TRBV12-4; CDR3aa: CASSLGGPAYYNEQFF
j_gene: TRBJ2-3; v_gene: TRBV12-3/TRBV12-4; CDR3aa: CASSLRGADTQYF
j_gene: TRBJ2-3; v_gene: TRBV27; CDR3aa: CASSSRLAGGQDTQYF
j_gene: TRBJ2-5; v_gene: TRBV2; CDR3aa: CASTERNIQETQYF
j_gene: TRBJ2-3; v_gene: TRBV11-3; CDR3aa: CASSPIRGPTDTQYF
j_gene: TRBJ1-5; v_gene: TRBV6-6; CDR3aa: CASSSPQHTSNQPQHF
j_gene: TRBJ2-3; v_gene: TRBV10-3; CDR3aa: CATSTGPDTQYF
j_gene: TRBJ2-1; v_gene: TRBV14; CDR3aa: CASSQDLAGTSGSLGSNEQFF
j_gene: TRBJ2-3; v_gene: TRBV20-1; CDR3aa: CSARPPGISSTFTDTQYF
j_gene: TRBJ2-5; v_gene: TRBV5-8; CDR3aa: CASSLEGQKKETQYF
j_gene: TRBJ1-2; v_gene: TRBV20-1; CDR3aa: CSARRPGTAYGYTF
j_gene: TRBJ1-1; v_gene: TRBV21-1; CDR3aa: CASSSGSDRVGRTEAFF
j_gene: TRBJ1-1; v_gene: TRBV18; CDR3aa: CASSPLTGDEAFF
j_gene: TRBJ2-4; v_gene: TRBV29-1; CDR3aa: CSVELGRGAKNIQYF
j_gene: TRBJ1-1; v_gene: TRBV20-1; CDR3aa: CSARDRGSEAFF
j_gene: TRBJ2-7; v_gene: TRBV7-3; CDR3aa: CASSFSGIGSYEQYF
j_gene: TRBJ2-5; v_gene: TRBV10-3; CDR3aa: CAISEILTGGRPQETQYF
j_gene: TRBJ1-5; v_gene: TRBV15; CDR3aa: CATSRKGVEENQPQHF
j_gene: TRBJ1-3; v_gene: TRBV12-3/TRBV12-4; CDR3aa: CASSSPGGRGNTIYF
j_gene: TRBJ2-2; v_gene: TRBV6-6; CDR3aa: CASSSTGSYYTGELFF
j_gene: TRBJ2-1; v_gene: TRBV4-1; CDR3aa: CASSQVLGLAGFNEQFF
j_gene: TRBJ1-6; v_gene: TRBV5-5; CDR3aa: CASSLSTGGALHSPLHF
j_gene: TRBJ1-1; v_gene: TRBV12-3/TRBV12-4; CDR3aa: CASSGGWPMNTEAFF
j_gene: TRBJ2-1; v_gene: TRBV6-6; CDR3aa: CASSYPRLAGGTYNEQFF
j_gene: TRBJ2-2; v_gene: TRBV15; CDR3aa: CATSTPVGVAGELFF
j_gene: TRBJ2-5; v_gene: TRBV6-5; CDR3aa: CASSYSRAAETQYF
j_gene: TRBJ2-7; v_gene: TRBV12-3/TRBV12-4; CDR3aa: CASRLGGKGEQYF
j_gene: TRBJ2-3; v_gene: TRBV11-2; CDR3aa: CASSLAGYSDTQYF
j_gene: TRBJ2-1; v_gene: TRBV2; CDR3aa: CASTRTSGSEQFF
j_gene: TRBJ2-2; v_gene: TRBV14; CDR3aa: CASSPLARGNTGELFF
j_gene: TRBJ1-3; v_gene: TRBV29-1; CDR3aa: CSVRRSGNTIYF
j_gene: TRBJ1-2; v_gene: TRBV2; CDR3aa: CASRRQATSNYGYTF
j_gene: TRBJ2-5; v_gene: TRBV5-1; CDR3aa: CASSRVGGYQETQYF
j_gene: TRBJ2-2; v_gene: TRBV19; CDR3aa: CASRVSQNTGELFF